The clone carrying this TCR beta chain has just a few counts. What it binds is unknown. TCRdb re-derived calls from the 5' RACE reads in MiXCR, one entry per CDR3 protein. The repertoire consists of over 200,000 distinct CDR3 sequences, with about 18% occurring once and the leading ten covering approximately 42%. The CDR3 length is 13 residues. V was shortened by 4 bases and J by 5 bases, with 14 bases between the two germline ends. CDR1 is SQVTM and CDR2 is ANQGSEA in the germline V gene. This entry belongs to a study of CD8 T cells in ankylosing spondylitis. Study results and caveats: The study identified a TCR beta motif of under ten highly homologous variants that appeared characteristic of ankylosing spondylitis blood. Within matched ankylosing spondylitis synovial fluid, disease-linked clones were reportedly significantly enriched.

This sequence originates from a male donor with ankylosing spondylitis. Sequenced input: blood, either unsorted or a sorted T cell fraction (not recorded which). The chain recombines TRBV29-1 with TRBJ2-5; D is tentatively TRBD1 or TRBD2 (5 bases each). The CDR3 sequence is CSVGSGPEETQYF. The CDR3 DNA reads as TGCAGCGTTGGATCGGGGCCGGAGGAGACCCAGTACTTC. Complete variable domain (other parts from reference TRBV29-1 and TRBJ2-5): SAVISQKPSRDICQRGTSLTIQCQVDSQVTMMFWYRQQPGQSLTLIATANQGSEATYESGFVIDKFPISRPNLTFSTLTVSNMSPEDSSIYLCSVGSGPEETQYFGPGTRLLVL.